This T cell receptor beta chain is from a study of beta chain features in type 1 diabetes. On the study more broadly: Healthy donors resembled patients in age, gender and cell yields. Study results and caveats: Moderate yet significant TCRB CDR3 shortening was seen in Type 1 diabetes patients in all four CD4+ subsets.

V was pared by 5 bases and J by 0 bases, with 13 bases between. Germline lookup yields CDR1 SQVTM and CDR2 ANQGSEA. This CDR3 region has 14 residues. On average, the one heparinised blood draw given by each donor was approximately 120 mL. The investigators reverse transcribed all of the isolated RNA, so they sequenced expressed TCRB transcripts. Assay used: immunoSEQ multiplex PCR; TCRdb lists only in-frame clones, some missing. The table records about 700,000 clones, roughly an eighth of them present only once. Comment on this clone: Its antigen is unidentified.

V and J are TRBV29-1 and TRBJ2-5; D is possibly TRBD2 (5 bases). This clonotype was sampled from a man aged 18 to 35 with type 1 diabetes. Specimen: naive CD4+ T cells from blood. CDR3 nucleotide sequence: TGCAGCGTTCGGGCGGGCCTACACCAAGAGACCCAGTACTTC. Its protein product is CSVRAGLHQETQYF.